This T cell receptor beta chain is from a study of cytomegalovirus exposure and HLA in healthy donors. The CDR3 extends over 14 amino acids. V lost 4 bases to trimming and J lost 11 bases, with 17 bases between them. Germline-derived CDR1 and CDR2 are MGHRA and YSYEKL. The method was immunoSEQ multiplex PCR; TCRdb's version includes in-frame clones alone and lacks a portion of them. The sample lists roughly 100,000 clones, approximately 86% occurring once. This TCR was recovered from a young woman in good health and CMV-seropositive. V and J are TRBV4-1 and TRBJ2-2, with TRBD2 as a possible D gene (6 bases). The sample comprised PBMCs. The chain's CDR3 is CASSLRDSVGELFF. The CDR3 coding sequence is TGCGCCAGCAGCCTCCGGGACTCTGTAGGTGAGCTGTTTTTT.